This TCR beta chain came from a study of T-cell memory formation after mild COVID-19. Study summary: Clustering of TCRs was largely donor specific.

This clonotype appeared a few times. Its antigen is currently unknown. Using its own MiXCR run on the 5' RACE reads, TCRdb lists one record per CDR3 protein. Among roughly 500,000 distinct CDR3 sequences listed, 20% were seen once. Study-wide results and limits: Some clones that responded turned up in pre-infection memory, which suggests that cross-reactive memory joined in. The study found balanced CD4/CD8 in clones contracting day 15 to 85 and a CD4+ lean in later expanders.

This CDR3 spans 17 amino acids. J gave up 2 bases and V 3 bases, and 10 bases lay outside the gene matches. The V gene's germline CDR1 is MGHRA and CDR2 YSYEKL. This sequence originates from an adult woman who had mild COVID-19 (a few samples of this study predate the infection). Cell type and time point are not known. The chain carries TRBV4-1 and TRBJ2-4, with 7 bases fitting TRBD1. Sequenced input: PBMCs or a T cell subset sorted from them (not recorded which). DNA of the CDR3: TGCGCCAGCAGCCACGGTATTTTCAGGGGGACCAAAAACATTCAGTACTTC. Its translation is CASSHGIFRGTKNIQYF.